This record looks at one TCR beta chain sequence and its context. The ends lost 0 bases at V and 7 bases at J; junction bases unmatched: 15. Germline V lookup: CDR1 SGDLS, CDR2 YYNGEE. CDR3 length: 18 amino acids. Recruits, aged about 18 to 89 years, lived in approximately 26 US areas. These data are taken from a study of blood T cell repertoires in COVID-19. Study details: COVID-19 samples collected from the United States, Italy and Spain covered acute and convalescent phases.

Original processing methods: Nucleated cell number was recorded as an estimate derived from reference gene primer amplification. Profiling relied on immunoSEQ multiplex PCR, and the TCRdb table lists in-frame clones only, not all of them. V, J and clone size are those of that table, while D and trimming were read from the DNA. Of a few hundred thousand clones in the sample, around nine tenths were seen once. This sequence was found in a woman between 18 and 29 years old who had been exposed to COVID-19. Sequencing was done on a sample of PBMCs or T cells enriched from blood (not recorded which). The chain links TRBV9 to TRBJ2-1; TRBD1 matches at 8 bases. CDR3 amino acids: CASSVETDGGQVMNEQFF. Written as DNA, the CDR3 is TGTGCCAGCAGCGTAGAGACGGATGGGGGACAGGTTATGAATGAGCAGTTCTTC.